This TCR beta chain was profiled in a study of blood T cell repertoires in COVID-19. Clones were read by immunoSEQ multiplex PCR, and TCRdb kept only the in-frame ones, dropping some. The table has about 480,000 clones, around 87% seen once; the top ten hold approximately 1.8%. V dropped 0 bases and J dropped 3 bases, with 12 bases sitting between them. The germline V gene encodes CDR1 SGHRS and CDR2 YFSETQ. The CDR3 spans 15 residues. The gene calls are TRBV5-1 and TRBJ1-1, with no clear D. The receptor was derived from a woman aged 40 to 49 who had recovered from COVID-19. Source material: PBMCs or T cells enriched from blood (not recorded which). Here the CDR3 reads CASSLEQRPHTEAFF. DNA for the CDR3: TGCGCCAGCAGCTTGGAACAGAGACCACACACTGAAGCTTTCTTT.